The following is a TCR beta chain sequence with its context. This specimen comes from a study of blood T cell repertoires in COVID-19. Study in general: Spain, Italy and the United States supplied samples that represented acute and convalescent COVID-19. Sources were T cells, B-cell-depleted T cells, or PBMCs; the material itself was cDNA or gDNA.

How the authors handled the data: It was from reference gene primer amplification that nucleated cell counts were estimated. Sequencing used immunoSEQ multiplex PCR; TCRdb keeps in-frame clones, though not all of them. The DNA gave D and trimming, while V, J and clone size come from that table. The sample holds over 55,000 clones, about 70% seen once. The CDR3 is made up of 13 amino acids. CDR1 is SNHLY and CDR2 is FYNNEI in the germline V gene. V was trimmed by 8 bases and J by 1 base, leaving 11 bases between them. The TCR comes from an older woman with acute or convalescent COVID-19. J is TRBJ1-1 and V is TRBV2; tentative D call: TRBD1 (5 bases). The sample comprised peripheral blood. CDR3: CASHRQTNTEAFF. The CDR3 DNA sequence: TGTGCCAGCCACCGACAGACGAACACTGAAGCTTTCTTT.